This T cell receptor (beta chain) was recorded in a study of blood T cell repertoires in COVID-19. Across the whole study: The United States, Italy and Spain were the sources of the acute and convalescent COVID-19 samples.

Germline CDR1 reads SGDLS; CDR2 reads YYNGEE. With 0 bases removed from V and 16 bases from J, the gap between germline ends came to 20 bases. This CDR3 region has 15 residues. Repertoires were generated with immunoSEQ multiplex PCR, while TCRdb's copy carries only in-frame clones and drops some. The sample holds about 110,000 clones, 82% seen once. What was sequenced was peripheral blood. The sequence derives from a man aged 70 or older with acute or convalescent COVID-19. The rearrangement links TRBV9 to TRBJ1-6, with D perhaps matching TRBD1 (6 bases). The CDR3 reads CASSVEGGSAGELHF. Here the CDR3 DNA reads TGTGCCAGCAGCGTAGAGGGGGGGTCCGCAGGAGAACTCCACTTT.